Listed here is a single TCR beta chain. Trimming took off 4 bases at V and 5 bases at J, with 11 bases between the two ends. This CDR3 has 13 amino acids. Germline loops: CDR1 MNHNY, CDR2 SVGAGI (reference sequence). The data were obtained in a study of T cell changes during pregnancy in multiple sclerosis. Sequencing used immunoSEQ multiplex PCR; TCRdb keeps in-frame clones, though not all of them. The table has about 57,000 clones, about 92% seen once. This sequence joins TRBV6-6 and TRBJ1-1; tentatively, D is TRBD1 (5 bases). Specimen: peripheral blood, collected after pregnancy. The sequence derives from a female donor with multiple sclerosis, enrolled in a pregnancy study. The CDR3: CASSSPGLTEAFF. The CDR3 coding sequence is TGTGCCAGCAGTTCTCCAGGGCTTACTGAAGCTTTCTTT.